This T cell receptor (beta chain) originates from a study of T cell changes during pregnancy in multiple sclerosis. TCRdb's table, derived via immunoSEQ multiplex PCR, lists solely in-frame clones and lacks some. The table lists about 60,000 clones, roughly 87% of them singletons, with 2% to 2.5% in the top ten. V shed 0 bases, J shed 2 bases, and the junction held 5 bases outside the gene matches. Germline lookup yields CDR1 SGHVS and CDR2 FQNEAQ. This CDR3 spans 16 amino acids. This clone was seen only once. This chain joins TRBV7-8 and TRBJ2-3; 7 bases align to TRBD2. This sequence originates from a female donor in good health, enrolled as a control in a pregnancy study. Sample: peripheral blood, taken in the second trimester of pregnancy. CDR3 in amino acids: CASSLAGGGATDTQYF. The CDR3 DNA reads TGTGCCAGCAGCTTAGCGGGCGGGGGAGCCACAGATACGCAGTATTTT.